The source of this T cell receptor beta chain is a study of CD8+ T cells in alopecia areata. cDNA prepared by RNA extraction and subsequent reverse transcription served as the template for sequencing. Method: immunoSEQ multiplex PCR; TCRdb's copy keeps in-frame clones and lacks some. The sample has about 100,000 clones; approximately 59% are singletons. The CDR3 consists of 11 residues. Germline loops: CDR1 MGHDK, CDR2 SYGVNS. V dropped 5 bases and J dropped 4 bases, with 5 bases sitting between them. Notes on the study in general: Against the mouse data, patients shared TCRs less clearly, possibly for HLA reasons. Clonality in lesional scalp, especially alopecia totalis/universalis, exceeded that of normal scalp.

This clone was counted only a few times. Its antigen is still unknown. Sequencing was performed on CD8+ T cells sorted from blood. This sequence joins TRBV25-1 and TRBJ1-2; D not resolved. The clonotype was recovered from a human donor in good health. The CDR3 loop reads CASSSGYGYTF. CDR3 nucleotides: TGTGCCAGCAGTAGCGGCTATGGCTACACCTTC.